The source of this T cell receptor beta chain is a study of blood T cell repertoires in COVID-19. On the study more broadly: Some COVID-19 samples were acute and others convalescent; all came from the United States, Italy and Spain. T cells, B-cell-depleted T cells, or PBMCs supplied cDNA or gDNA.

This CDR3 has 14 residues. Germline V gene sequence: CDR1 ENHRY, CDR2 SYGVKD. Trimming took 5 bases from V and 4 from J; bases not matched to a gene: 5. Authors' data handling: Amplified reference gene primers provided the basis for estimating nucleated cell counts. This table comes from immunoSEQ multiplex PCR, and its TCRdb copy is limited to in-frame clones, with some not included. That table supplies the V and J calls and clone size; D and trimming were determined from the DNA. The sample carries around 240,000 clones, approximately 82% recorded once. This sequence originates from a woman older than 75 with acute or convalescent COVID-19. V gene TRBV10-3 combines with J gene TRBJ1-1; 9 bases align to TRBD1. The sequenced sample consisted of peripheral blood. CDR3 DNA: TGTGCCATCAGTACAGGGGGCAGCTTCACTGAAGCTTTCTTT. Translation: CAISTGGSFTEAFF.